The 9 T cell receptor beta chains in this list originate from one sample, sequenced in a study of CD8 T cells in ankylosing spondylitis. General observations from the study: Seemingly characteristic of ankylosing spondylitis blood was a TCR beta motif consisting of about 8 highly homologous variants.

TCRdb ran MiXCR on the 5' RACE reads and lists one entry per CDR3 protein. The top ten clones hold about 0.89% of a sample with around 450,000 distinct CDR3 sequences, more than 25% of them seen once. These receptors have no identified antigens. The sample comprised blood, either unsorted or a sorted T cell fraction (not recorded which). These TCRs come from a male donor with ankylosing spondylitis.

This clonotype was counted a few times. The CDR3 region is CASSNTGTGTEQYF. The CDR3 coding sequence is TGCGCCAGCAGCAATACCGGGACAGGGACCGAGCAGTACTTC. V usage is TRBV5-1 and J usage is TRBJ2-7, with 9 bases that match TRBD1. With 4 bases clipped from V and 6 bases from J, the junction kept 8 bases outside the gene matches. CDR1 and CDR2 from the germline V gene are SGHRS and YFSETQ. There are 14 residues in the CDR3.

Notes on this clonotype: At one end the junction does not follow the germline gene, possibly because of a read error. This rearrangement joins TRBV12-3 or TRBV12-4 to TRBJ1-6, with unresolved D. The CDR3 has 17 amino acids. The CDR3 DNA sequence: TGTGCCAGCAGTGACGCGGAAGGAGGGAGGAATAATTCACCCCTCCGCTTT. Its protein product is CASSDAEGGRNNSPLRF.

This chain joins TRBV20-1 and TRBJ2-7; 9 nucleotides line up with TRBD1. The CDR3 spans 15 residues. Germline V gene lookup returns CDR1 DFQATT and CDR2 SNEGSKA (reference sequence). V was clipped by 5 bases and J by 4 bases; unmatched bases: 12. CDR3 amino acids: CSALNPGQGWYEQYF. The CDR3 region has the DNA TGCAGTGCTCTTAATCCGGGACAGGGATGGTACGAGCAGTACTTC.

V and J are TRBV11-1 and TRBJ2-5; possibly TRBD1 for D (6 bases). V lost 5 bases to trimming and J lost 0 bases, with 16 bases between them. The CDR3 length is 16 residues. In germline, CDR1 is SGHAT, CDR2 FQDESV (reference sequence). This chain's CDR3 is CASSHRVARDQETQYF. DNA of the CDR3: TGTGCCAGCAGCCACAGGGTGGCTAGGGACCAAGAGACCCAGTACTTC.

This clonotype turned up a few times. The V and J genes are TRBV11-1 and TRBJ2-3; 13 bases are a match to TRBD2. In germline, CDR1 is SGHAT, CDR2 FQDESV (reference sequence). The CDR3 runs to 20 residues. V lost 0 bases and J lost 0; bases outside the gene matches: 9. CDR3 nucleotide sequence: TGTGCCAGCAGCTTAGCGCGGACTAGCGGGAGCCCCGGAAGCACAGATACGCAGTATTTT. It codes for CASSLARTSGSPGSTDTQYF.

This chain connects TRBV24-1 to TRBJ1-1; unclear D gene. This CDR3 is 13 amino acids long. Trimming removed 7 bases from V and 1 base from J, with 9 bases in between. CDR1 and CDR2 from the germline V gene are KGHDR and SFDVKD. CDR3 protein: CATRDGWNTEAFF. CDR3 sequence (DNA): TGTGCCACCAGGGACGGATGGAACACTGAAGCTTTCTTT.

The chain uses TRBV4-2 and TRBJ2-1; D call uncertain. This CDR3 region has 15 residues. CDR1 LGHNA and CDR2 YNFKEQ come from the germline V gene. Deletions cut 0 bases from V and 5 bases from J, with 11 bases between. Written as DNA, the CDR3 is TGTGCCAGCAGCCAAGAAGGGCAGAGGAACAATGAGCAGTTCTTC. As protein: CASSQEGQRNNEQFF.

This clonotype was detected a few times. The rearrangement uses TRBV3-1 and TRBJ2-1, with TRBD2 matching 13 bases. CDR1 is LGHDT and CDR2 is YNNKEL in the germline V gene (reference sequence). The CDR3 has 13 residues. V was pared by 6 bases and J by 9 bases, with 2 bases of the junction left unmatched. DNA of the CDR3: TGTGCCAGCAGAGGGACTAGCGGGGTTGAGCAGTTCTTC. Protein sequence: CASRGTSGVEQFF.

The CDR3 DNA sequence: TGTGCCAGCAGCTCCTCGAGGACGGCTAGCACAGATACGCAGTATTTT. Its protein product is CASSSSRTASTDTQYF. V is TRBV11-3 and J is TRBJ2-3; D unclear. This CDR3 spans 16 amino acids. With 4 bases removed from V and 0 bases from J, the gap between germline ends came to 14 bases. CDR1 and CDR2 from the germline V gene are SGHNT and YENEEA.